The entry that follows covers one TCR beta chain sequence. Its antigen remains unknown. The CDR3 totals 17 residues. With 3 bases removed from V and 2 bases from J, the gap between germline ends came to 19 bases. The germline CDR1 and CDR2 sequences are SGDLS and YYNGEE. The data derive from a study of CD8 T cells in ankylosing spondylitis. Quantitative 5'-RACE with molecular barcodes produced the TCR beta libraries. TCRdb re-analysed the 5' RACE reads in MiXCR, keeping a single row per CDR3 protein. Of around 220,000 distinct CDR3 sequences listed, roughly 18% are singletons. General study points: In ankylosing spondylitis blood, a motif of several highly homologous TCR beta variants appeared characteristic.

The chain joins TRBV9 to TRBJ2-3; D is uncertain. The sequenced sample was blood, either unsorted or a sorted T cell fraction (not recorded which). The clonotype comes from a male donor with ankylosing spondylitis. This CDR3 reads CASSENREPVHTDTQYF. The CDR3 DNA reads TGTGCCAGCAGCGAGAATAGAGAGCCCGTACACACAGATACGCAGTATTTT.